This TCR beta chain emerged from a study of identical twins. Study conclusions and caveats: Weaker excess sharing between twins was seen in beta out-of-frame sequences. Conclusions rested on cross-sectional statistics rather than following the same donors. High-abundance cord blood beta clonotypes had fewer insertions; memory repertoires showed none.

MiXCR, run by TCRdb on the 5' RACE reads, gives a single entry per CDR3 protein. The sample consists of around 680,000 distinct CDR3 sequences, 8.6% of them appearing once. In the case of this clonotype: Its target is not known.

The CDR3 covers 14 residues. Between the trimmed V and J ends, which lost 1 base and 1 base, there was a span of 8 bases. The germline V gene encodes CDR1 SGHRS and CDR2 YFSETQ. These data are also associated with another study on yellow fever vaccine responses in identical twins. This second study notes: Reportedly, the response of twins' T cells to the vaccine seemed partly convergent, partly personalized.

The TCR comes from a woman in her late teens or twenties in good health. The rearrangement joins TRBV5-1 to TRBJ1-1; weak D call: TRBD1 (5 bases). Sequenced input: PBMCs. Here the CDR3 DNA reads TGCGCCAGCAGCTTGTGGCAGGGGAACACTGAAGCTTTCTTT. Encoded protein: CASSLWQGNTEAFF.